This entry describes one T cell receptor (beta chain). This entry comes from a study of PD-L1 blockade in urothelial cancer. Time point given: peripheral blood 6 weeks after treatment start. Repertoires were generated with immunoSEQ multiplex PCR, while TCRdb's copy carries only in-frame clones and drops some. The repertoire holds roughly 45,000 clones, with 83% as singletons. The germline CDR1 and CDR2 sequences are SNHLY and FYNNEI. This CDR3 contains 15 residues. Trimming cost V 1 base and J 1 base; bases outside gene matches: 1. V usage is TRBV2 and J usage is TRBJ1-1, with 9 bases identical to TRBD1. The TCR sequence derives from a man in his sixties with urothelial cancer. The sample here was PBMCs, taken around atezolizumab (anti-PD-L1) treatment. In DNA form, the CDR3 reads TGTGCCAGCAGTGAAGGGACAGGGGCGAACACTGAAGCTTTCTTT. Its protein is CASSEGTGANTEAFF. Full variable domain (missing parts from reference TRBV2 and TRBJ1-1): EPEVTQTPSHQVTQMGQEVILRCVPISNHLYFYWYRQILGQKVEFLVSFYNNEISEKSEIFDDQFSVERPDGSNFTLKIRSTKLEDSAMYFCASSEGTGANTEAFFGQGTRLTVV.